The clone carrying this T cell receptor beta chain was counted only a few times. Its antigen is unidentified. Germline V lookup: CDR1 MNHEY, CDR2 SMNVEV (reference sequence). Trimming stripped 3 bases from V and 6 bases from J, with 14 bases between. The CDR3 runs to 15 residues. This entry belongs to a study of CD8+ T cells in alopecia areata. Turning to the study itself: The study gave treated patients oral tofacitinib at 5 to 10 mg twice daily. Tofacitinib exposure lasted 6 to 18 months, followed by 6 months off drug. Study findings and constraints: Especially in alopecia totalis/universalis, lesional scalp showed greater clonality than normal scalp did. Unlike in mice, where it was clearer, TCR sharing across patients was less clear, possibly HLA-related.

Isolated RNA was reverse transcribed into cDNA used as the sequencing template. Assay used: immunoSEQ multiplex PCR; TCRdb lists only in-frame clones, some missing. Of some 130,000 clones detected, approximately 49% appear once; the ten largest clones hold 15% to 20%. The material was CD8+ T cells sorted from blood, obtained at week 0. This TCR was recovered from a human donor with alopecia areata. The gene calls are TRBV27 and TRBJ2-2, with D unclear. CDR3 in amino acids: CASSFQSAIAGELFF. Here the CDR3 DNA reads TGTGCCAGCAGTTTCCAATCAGCGATCGCCGGGGAGCTGTTTTTT.